This T cell receptor (beta chain) was captured in a study of blood T cell repertoires in COVID-19. Profiled with immunoSEQ multiplex PCR; TCRdb holds only in-frame clones, not every one. The sample lists 53,000 or so clones, around nine tenths occurring once. V lost 5 bases and J 5 bases, leaving 16 bases between the germline ends. The germline V gene encodes CDR1 LGHDT and CDR2 YNNKEL (reference sequence). The CDR3 is 16 residues long. The TCR comes from a man aged 35-49 years with acute or convalescent COVID-19. Sequencing used peripheral blood. V and J are TRBV3-1 (or the pseudogene TRBV3-2) and TRBJ1-6; no clear D gene. The CDR3 spells CASSFLDHLNNSPLHF. As DNA, the CDR3 is TGTGCCAGCAGCTTTCTAGACCATCTTAATAATTCACCCCTCCACTTT.